This T cell receptor (beta chain) was captured in a study of T cell repertoires in cytomegalovirus infection. Study as a whole: Both recently identified HLA-C-restricted and well-studied HLA-B-restricted CMV epitopes were used in the study.

Each CDR3 protein gets one entry after TCRdb re-called the reads with MiXCR. Here the sample spans about 890,000 distinct CDR3 sequences, less than 40% being singletons. Germline values: CDR1 SGHNT, CDR2 YYREEE (reference sequence). With 3 bases removed from V and 0 bases from J, the gap between germline ends came to 6 bases. The length of the CDR3 is 13 residues. With regard to this clonotype: Its antigen is currently unknown.

The sequenced sample was cultured CD8+ T cells from PBMCs, obtained from culture after CMV antigen stimulation. This receptor was identified in a human donor in good health (CMV status not recorded). Some clones in this sample may be carry-over from other donors' samples. V usage is TRBV5-4 and J usage is TRBJ1-1; D remains ambiguous. The CDR3 nucleotides read TGTGCCAGCAGCTCAGTCATGAACACTGAAGCTTTCTTT. Translated: CASSSVMNTEAFF.